This T cell receptor (beta chain) came from a study of T cells in Graves' hyperthyroidism and ophthalmopathy. From RNA transcripts, TCR beta CDR3 regions were amplified. RT-PCR in the first round (using the HTBI primer set) targeted the TCR CDR3. TCRdb redid the calling of the multiplex PCR reads with MiXCR, one entry per CDR3 protein. Among around 450,000 distinct CDR3 sequences listed, approximately 14% were seen once. This clonotype has at least ten counts. The CDR3 sequence is 13 residues long. Germline V lookup: CDR1 DFQATT, CDR2 SNEGSKA (reference sequence). V shed 2 bases and J 3 bases; nucleotides not matched to a gene: 3.

The TCR originated in a woman under 30 with Graves' hyperthyroidism. V usage is TRBV20-1 and J usage is TRBJ1-2; 7 bases are shared with TRBD1. Input material: blood. The CDR3 reads CSARSGTDYGYTF. CDR3 bases: TGCAGTGCTAGATCAGGGACAGACTATGGCTACACCTTC.